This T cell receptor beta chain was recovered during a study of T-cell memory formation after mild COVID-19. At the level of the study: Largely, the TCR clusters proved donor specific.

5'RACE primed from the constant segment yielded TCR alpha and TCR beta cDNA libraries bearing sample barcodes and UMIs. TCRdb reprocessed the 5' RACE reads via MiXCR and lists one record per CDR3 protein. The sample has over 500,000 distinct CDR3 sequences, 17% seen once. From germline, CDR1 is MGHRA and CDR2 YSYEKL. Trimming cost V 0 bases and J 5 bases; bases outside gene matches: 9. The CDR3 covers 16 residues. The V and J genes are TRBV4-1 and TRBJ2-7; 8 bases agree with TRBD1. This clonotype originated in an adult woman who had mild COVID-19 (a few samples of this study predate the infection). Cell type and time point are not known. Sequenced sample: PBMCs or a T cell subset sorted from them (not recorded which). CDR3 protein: CASSQDRTGSYNEQYF. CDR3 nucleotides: TGCGCCAGCAGCCAAGATAGGACAGGGAGTTACAACGAGCAGTACTTC.